This TCR beta chain was profiled in a study of T cell responses to AZD1222 COVID-19 vaccine. In the study overall: Second doses that came at about 4 or about 12 weeks were put together.

The V gene end was trimmed by 7 bases and the J gene end by 10 bases; junction bases not matched to a gene: 11. The germline CDR1 and CDR2 sequences are SNHLY and FYNNEI. The CDR3 is made up of 14 amino acids. Profiling relied on immunoSEQ multiplex PCR, and the TCRdb table lists in-frame clones only, not all of them. The sample consists of roughly 110,000 clones, roughly 89% of them appearing once. Points from the study as a whole: Spike as a whole was targeted by vaccine-associated CD4 TCRs, dominant at 160-218 and 743-854. Only 5 or 6 individuals given AZD1222 were seropositive at baseline. Clonal diversity was possibly underestimated; the donors were predominantly white British and more often female.

Concerning this clone itself: Its antigen is undetermined.

The chain combines TRBV2 with TRBJ2-1; 9 positions match TRBD2. The receptor comes from an adult in good health. The sequenced sample was peripheral blood, obtained on day 0 of AZD1222 vaccination. The CDR3 loop is CASKSAGGPYEQFF. Here the CDR3 DNA reads TGTGCCAGCAAATCGGCGGGGGGGCCTTACGAGCAGTTCTTC.